One and the same sample provided the 7 T cell receptor beta chains below, sequenced in a study of blood T cell repertoires in COVID-19. Only in-frame clones appear in the TCRdb table, and some are missing; sequencing was by immunoSEQ multiplex PCR. The profile shows hundreds of thousands of clones, around nine tenths of them singletons. Sequenced input: peripheral blood. Receptor source: a man between 18 and 29 years old with COVID-19, enrolled during active disease.

The chain combines TRBV20-1 with TRBJ2-3; 7 nucleotides agree with TRBD1. Germline V gene data show CDR1 as DFQATT and CDR2 as SNEGSKA (reference sequence). CDR3 size: 16 residues. V lost 3 bases, J lost 0 bases, and 9 bases stayed unmatched. The CDR3 protein is CSASPATGQSTDTQYF. As DNA, the CDR3 is TGCAGTGCTAGTCCGGCGACGGGACAGAGCACAGATACGCAGTATTTT.

J is TRBJ1-4 and V is TRBV6-6; TRBD1 matches at 8 bases. V trimming: 6 bases; J trimming: 6 bases; junction bases outside the gene matches: 9. Germline loops: CDR1 MNHNY, CDR2 SVGAGI (reference sequence). The CDR3 contains 15 residues. The CDR3 nucleotides read TGTGCCAGCAGCCCCCGAAGGACAGGGTATGAAAAACTGTTTTTT. It yields the protein CASSPRRTGYEKLFF.

The sample holds one count of this clone. The chain combines TRBV7-2 with TRBJ1-4; D ambiguous. Germline V gene sequence: CDR1 SGHTA, CDR2 FQGNSA. The CDR3 runs to 14 residues. V shed 6 bases and J shed 0 bases, with 8 bases lying between them. This chain's CDR3 is CASRLFTTNEKLFF. The CDR3 DNA is TGTGCCAGCAGGTTATTTACAACTAATGAAAAACTGTTTTTT.

This clone was seen more than once but under ten times. The chain links TRBV6-1 to TRBJ1-1, with no clear D. The CDR3 sequence is 15 residues long. The germline gives CDR1 MNHNS, CDR2 SASEGT. Trimming took 2 bases from V and 0 from J, leaving 10 bases between them. CDR3 DNA: TGTGCCAGCAGTGAATCAGAGGTGATGAACACTGAAGCTTTCTTT. Protein: CASSESEVMNTEAFF.

The chain is built from TRBV12-3 or TRBV12-4 and TRBJ2-2; unclear D gene. V lost 3 bases to trimming and J lost 6 bases, with 8 bases between them. The CDR3 spans 13 residues. The CDR3 here is CASSFSRAGELFF. The CDR3 bases are TGTGCCAGCAGTTTTAGCCGGGCCGGGGAGCTGTTTTTT.

The table lists this clone with a few counts. V gene TRBV5-4 combines with J gene TRBJ2-5; possible D gene TRBD2, 6 bases. V was pared by 4 bases and J by 1 base, with 11 bases between. This CDR3 has 14 amino acids. Per germline, CDR1 SGHNT and CDR2 YYREEE (reference sequence). The CDR3 sequence is CASSVQGLQETQYF. The CDR3 DNA follows: TGTGCCAGCAGCGTGCAGGGACTCCAAGAGACCCAGTACTTC.

This clone was observed a single time. The rearrangement uses TRBV12-5 and TRBJ2-3; D possibly corresponds to TRBD1 (5 bases). The CDR3 spans 14 residues. The germline V gene has CDR1 LGHNT and CDR2 FRNRAP. V lost 1 base and J lost 6, with 11 bases in between. The CDR3 here is CASGLGQPGDTQYF. The CDR3 DNA is TGTGCTAGTGGTTTGGGACAGCCTGGGGATACGCAGTATTTT.